The 5 T cell receptor beta chains given below trace back to one sample, sequenced in a study of blood T cell repertoires in COVID-19. Sequencing was performed with immunoSEQ multiplex PCR; in TCRdb, only in-frame clones are kept and a portion is missing. The table shows tens of thousands of clones, with roughly 78% occurring only once. Sequencing used peripheral blood. These receptor sequences come from a woman aged 70-85 years with acute or convalescent COVID-19.

The V gene is TRBV18, the J gene TRBJ2-1, with 7 bases matching TRBD2. Germline V lookup: CDR1 KGHSH, CDR2 LQKENI. Trimming removed 6 bases from V and 8 bases from J; junction bases left unmatched: 4. The CDR3 covers 12 residues. The chain's CDR3 is CASSQGGDEQFF. CDR3 DNA sequence: TGTGCCAGCTCCCAGGGAGGGGATGAGCAGTTCTTC.

The chain uses TRBV12-3 or TRBV12-4 and TRBJ2-1, with TRBD1 matching over 7 bases. This CDR3 has 12 amino acids. The V segment lost 2 bases and the J segment 13 bases; nucleotides outside the gene matches: 5. The chain's CDR3 is CASSLSWTGQFF. The CDR3 DNA is TGTGCCAGCAGTTTATCTTGGACAGGTCAGTTCTTC.

This clone came up once. This sequence joins TRBV28 and TRBJ2-7; 13 bases match TRBD2. This CDR3 region has 14 residues. Germline V lookup: CDR1 MDHEN, CDR2 SYDVKM. V gave up 5 bases and J gave up 6 bases; unmatched junction bases: 4. DNA for the CDR3: TGTGCCAGCAGTGAAACTAGCGGGAGGGCCGAGCAGTACTTC. Encoded protein: CASSETSGRAEQYF.

This chain uses TRBV7-2 with TRBJ2-1, with 9 bases fitting TRBD2. Germline loops: CDR1 SGHTA, CDR2 FQGNSA. With 5 bases clipped from V and 7 bases from J, the junction kept 6 bases outside the gene matches. The CDR3 length is 14 residues. The CDR3 sequence: CASSHGTSRNEQFF. CDR3 DNA: TGTGCCAGCAGCCACGGGACTAGCAGGAATGAGCAGTTCTTC.

This clone occurred many times. CDR3 sequence (DNA): TGTGCCAGCAGTGTTTCAGGGATAGGCGAGCAGTACTTC. Encoded protein: CASSVSGIGEQYF. The chain carries TRBV2 and TRBJ2-7; the D gene is possibly TRBD1 (5 bases). With 4 bases removed from V and 6 bases from J, the gap between germline ends came to 13 bases. Germline V gives CDR1 SNHLY, CDR2 FYNNEI. This CDR3 region has 13 residues.